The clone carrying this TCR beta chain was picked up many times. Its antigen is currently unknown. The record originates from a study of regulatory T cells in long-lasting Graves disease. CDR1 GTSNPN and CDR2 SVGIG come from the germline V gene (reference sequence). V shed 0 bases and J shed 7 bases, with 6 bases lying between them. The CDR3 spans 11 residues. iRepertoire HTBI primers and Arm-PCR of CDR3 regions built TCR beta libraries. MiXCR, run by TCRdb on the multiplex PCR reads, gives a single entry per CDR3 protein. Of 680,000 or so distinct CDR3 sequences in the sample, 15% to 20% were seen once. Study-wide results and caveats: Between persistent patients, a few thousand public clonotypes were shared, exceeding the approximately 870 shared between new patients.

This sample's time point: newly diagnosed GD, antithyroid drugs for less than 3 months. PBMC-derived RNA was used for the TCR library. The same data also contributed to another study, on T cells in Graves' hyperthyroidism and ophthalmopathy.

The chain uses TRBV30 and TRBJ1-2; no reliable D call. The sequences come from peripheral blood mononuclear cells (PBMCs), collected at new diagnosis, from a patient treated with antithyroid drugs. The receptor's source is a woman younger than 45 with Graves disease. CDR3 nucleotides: TGTGCCTGGAGTGTATCGAGTGGCTACACCTTC. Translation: CAWSVSSGYTF.